The clone carrying this T cell receptor beta chain was counted between two and nine times. The antigen is unknown. TCRdb fed the RT-PCR reads into MiXCR, producing one record per CDR3 protein. The table lists some 150,000 distinct CDR3 sequences, less than 15% of them singletons. This entry is derived from a study of response to subunit inactivated influenza vaccine. Study-level results: Few new T cells, the authors suggested, are recruited by each seasonal influenza vaccination.

This CDR3 spans 11 amino acids. J lost 10 bases, V lost 5 bases, and 5 bases had no gene match. CDR1 is GTSNPN and CDR2 is SVGIG in the germline V gene (reference sequence). These data are also associated with another study on T cells expressing NK-cell markers. As that study records: In generating TCR beta cDNA, 5'RACE template switching with UMIs was used. The authors derived TCR beta repertoires from sorted CD3+CD56+NKG2C+, CD3+CD56+NKG2C- and CD3+CD56-NKG2C+ T cells. Of the CD8+ T cells in about 6 donors, about 1.0-7.0% belonged to dominant NKG2C+ clonotypes.

This chain joins TRBV30 and TRBJ2-1, with TRBD2 matching over 7 bases. The source is a man aged 50 to 60 who received an inactivated influenza vaccine. This sample comprised CD8+ T cells sorted from PBMCs, obtained 12 days after vaccination. The CDR3 spells CAWQLAMEQFF. The CDR3 DNA is TGTGCCTGGCAACTAGCGATGGAGCAGTTCTTC.